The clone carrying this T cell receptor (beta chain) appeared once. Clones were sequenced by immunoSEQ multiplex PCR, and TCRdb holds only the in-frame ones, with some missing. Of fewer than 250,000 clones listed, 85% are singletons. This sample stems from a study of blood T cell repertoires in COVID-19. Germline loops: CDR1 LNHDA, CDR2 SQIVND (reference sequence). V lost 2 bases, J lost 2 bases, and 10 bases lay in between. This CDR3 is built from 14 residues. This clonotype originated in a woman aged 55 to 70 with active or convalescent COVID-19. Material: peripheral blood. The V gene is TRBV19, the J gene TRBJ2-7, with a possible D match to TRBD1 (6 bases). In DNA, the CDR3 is TGTGCCAGTAGTATATTAGGGGGAGCCTACGAGCAGTACTTC. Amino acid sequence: CASSILGGAYEQYF. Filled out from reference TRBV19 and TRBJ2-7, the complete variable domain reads DGGITQSPKYLFRKEGQNVTLSCEQNLNHDAMYWYRQDPGQGLRLIYYSQIVNDFQKGDIAEGYSVSREKKESFPLTVTSAQKNPTAFYLCASSILGGAYEQYFGPGTRLTVT.